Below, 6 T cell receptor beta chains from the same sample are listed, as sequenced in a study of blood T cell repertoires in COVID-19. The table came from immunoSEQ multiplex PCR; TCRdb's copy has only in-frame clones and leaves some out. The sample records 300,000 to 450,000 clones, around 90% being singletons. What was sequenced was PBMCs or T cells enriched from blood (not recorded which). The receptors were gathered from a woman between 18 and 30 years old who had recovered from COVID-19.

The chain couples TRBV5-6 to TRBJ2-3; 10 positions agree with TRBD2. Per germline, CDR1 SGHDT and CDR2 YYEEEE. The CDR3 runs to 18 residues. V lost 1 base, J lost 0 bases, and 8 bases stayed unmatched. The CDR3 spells CASSLILAGARSTDTQYF. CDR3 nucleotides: TGTGCCAGCAGCTTGATCCTAGCGGGGGCCAGAAGCACAGATACGCAGTATTTT. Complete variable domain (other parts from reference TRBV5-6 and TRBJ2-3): DAGVTQSPTHLIKTRGQQVTLRCSPKSGHDTVSWYQQALGQGPQFIFQYYEEEERQRGNFPDRFSGHQFPNYSSELNVNALLLGDSALYLCASSLILAGARSTDTQYFGPGTRLTVL.

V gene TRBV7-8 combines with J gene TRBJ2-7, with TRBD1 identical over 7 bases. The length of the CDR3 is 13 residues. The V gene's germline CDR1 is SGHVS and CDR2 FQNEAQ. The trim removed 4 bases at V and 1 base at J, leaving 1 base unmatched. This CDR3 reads CASSSGQSYEQYF. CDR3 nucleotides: TGTGCCAGCAGCTCGGGACAGTCCTACGAGCAGTACTTC.

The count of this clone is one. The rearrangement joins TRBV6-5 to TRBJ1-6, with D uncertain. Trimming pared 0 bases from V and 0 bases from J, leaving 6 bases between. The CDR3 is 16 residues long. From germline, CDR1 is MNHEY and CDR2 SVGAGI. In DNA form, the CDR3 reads TGTGCCAGCAGTTACTCTCGTAGCTCCTATAATTCACCCCTCCACTTT. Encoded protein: CASSYSRSSYNSPLHF.

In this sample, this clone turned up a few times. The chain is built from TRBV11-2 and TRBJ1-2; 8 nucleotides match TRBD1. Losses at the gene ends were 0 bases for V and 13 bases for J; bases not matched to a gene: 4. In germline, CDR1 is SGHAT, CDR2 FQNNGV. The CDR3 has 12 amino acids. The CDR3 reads CASSLDDRGTTF. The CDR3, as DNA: TGTGCCAGCAGCTTAGACGACAGGGGCACCACCTTC.

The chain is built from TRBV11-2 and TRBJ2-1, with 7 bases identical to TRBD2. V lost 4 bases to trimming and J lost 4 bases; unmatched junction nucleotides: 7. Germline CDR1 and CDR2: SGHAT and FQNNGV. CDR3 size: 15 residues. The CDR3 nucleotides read TGTGCCAGCAGCTCACGGCTGGGGGGGTACAATGAGCAGTTCTTC. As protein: CASSSRLGGYNEQFF.

The CDR3 region has the DNA TGTGCCAGCAGTTCCAAGAGACAGGGGCGGGGGAACACTGAAGCTTTCTTT. It codes for CASSSKRQGRGNTEAFF. This chain connects TRBV27 to TRBJ1-1, with TRBD1 identical over 8 bases. CDR1 and CDR2 from the germline V gene are MNHEY and SMNVEV (reference sequence). The CDR3 has 17 residues. The V and J ends lost 4 bases and 1 base, in that order; junction bases with no gene match: 11.